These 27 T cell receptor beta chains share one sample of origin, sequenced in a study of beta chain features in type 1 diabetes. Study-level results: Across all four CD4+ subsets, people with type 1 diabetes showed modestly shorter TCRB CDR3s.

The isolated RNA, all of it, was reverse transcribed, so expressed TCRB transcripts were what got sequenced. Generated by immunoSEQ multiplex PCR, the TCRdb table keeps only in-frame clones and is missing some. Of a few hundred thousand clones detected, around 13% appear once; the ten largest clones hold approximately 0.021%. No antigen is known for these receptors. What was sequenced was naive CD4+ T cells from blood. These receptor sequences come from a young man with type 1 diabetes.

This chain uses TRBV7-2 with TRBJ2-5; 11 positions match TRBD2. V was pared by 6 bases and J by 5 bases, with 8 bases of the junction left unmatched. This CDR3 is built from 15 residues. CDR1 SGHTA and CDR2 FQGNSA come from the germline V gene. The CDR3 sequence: CASRINIAGGETQYF. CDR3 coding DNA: TGTGCCAGCAGAATTAATATAGCGGGAGGGGAGACCCAGTACTTC.

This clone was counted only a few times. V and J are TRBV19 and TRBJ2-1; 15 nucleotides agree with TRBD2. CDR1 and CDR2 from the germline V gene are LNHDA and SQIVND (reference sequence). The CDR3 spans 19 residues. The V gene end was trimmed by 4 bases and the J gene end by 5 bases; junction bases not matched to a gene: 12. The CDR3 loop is CASSRGTSGGSRANNEQFF. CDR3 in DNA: TGTGCCAGTAGTAGGGGGACTAGCGGGGGGTCTAGGGCTAACAATGAGCAGTTCTTC.

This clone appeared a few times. The CDR3 DNA follows: TGCGCCAGCAGCCAAGAATCCGGGTCGGAGGCGGGAGCCTCCTACAATGAGCAGTTCTTC. Amino acid sequence: CASSQESGSEAGASYNEQFF. V usage is TRBV4-1 and J usage is TRBJ2-1; 7 nucleotides match TRBD2. This CDR3 is built from 20 residues. Per germline, CDR1 MGHRA and CDR2 YSYEKL. Losses at the gene ends were 0 bases for V and 0 bases for J; bases not matched to a gene: 14.

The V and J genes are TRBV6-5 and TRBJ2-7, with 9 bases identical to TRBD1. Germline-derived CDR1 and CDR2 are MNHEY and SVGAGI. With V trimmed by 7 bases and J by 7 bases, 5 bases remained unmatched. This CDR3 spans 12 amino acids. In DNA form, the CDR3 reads TGTGCCAGCACGGGACAGGGAGTGGAGCAGTACTTC. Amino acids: CASTGQGVEQYF.

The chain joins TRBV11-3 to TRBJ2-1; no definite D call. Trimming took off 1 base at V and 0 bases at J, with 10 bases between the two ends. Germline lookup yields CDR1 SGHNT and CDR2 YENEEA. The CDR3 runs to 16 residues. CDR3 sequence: CASSLAGSSSYNEQFF. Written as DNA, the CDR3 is TGTGCCAGCAGCTTAGCCGGGTCTAGCTCCTACAATGAGCAGTTCTTC.

In DNA, the CDR3 is TGTGCCAGCAGCAAAGAAGCTTCCTGCCCGACCTACGAGCAGTACTTC. It specifies CASSKEASCPTYEQYF. The chain joins TRBV21-1 to TRBJ2-7; the DNA was not compared with TRBD2, the D call given in the table. TRBV21-1 is designated a pseudogene. This CDR3 is 16 amino acids long.

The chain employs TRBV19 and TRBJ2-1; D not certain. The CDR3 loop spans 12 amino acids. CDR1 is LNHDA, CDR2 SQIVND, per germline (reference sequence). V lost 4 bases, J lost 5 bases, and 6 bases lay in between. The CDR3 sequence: CASSKLNNEQFF. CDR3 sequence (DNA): TGTGCCAGTAGTAAACTCAACAATGAGCAGTTCTTC. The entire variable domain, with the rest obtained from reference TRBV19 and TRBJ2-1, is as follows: DGGITQSPKYLFRKEGQNVTLSCEQNLNHDAMYWYRQDPGQGLRLIYYSQIVNDFQKGDIAEGYSVSREKKESFPLTVTSAQKNPTAFYLCASSKLNNEQFFGPGTRLTVL.

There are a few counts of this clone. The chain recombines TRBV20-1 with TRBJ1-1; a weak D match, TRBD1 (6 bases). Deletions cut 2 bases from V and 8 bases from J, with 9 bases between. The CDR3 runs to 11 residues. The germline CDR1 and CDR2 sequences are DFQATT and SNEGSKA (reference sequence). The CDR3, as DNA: TGCAGTGCTAGACCTCAGGGGGAAGCTTTCTTT. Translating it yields CSARPQGEAFF.

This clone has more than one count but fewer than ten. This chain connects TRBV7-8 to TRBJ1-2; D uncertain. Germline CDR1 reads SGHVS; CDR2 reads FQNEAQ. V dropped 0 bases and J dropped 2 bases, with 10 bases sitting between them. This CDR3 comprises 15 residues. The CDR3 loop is CASSLAGAENYGYTF. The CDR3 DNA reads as TGTGCCAGCAGCTTAGCGGGTGCGGAGAACTATGGCTACACCTTC.

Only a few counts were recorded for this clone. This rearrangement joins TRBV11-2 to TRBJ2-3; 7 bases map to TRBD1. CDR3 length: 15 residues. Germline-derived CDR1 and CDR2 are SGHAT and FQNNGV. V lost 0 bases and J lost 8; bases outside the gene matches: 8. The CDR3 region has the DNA TGTGCCAGCAGCTTAGATCCGACAGGGTCGGCTACGCAGTATTTT. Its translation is CASSLDPTGSATQYF.

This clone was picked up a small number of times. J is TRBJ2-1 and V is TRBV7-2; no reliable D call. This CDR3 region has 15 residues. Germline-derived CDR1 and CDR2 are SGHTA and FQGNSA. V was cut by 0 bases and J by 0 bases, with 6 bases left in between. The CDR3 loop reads CASSLAESSYNEQFF. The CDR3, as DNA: TGTGCCAGCAGCTTAGCGGAGAGCTCCTACAATGAGCAGTTCTTC. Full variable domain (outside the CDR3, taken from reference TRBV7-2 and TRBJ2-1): GAGVSQSPSNKVTEKGKDVELRCDPISGHTALYWYRQSLGQGLEFLIYFQGNSAPDKSGLPSDRFSAERTGGSVSTLTIQRTQQEDSAVYLCASSLAESSYNEQFFGPGTRLTVL.

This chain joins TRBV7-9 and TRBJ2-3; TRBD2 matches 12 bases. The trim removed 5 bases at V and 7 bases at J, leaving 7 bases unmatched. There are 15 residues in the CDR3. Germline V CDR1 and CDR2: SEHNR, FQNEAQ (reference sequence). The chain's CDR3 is CASSQNLAGGNTQYF. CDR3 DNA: TGTGCCAGCAGCCAGAACCTAGCGGGGGGGAATACGCAGTATTTT.

The CDR3 DNA reads as TGTGCCAGCAGTTGGGGACAGGGGAGCGAGCAGTACTTC. Translating gives CASSWGQGSEQYF. This rearrangement joins TRBV6-5 to TRBJ2-7; 10 bases align to TRBD1. Germline V gives CDR1 MNHEY, CDR2 SVGAGI. The CDR3 length is 13 residues. The V and J ends lost 4 bases and 6 bases, in that order; junction bases with no gene match: 3.

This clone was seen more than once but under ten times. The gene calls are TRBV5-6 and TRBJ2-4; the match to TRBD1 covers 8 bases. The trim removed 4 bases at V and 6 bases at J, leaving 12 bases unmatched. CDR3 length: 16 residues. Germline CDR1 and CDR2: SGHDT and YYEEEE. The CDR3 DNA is TGTGCCAGCAGCATTATGGACAGGGTCTCCCTAAACATTCAGTACTTC. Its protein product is CASSIMDRVSLNIQYF. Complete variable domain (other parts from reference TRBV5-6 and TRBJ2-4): DAGVTQSPTHLIKTRGQQVTLRCSPKSGHDTVSWYQQALGQGPQFIFQYYEEEERQRGNFPDRFSGHQFPNYSSELNVNALLLGDSALYLCASSIMDRVSLNIQYFGAGTRLSVL.

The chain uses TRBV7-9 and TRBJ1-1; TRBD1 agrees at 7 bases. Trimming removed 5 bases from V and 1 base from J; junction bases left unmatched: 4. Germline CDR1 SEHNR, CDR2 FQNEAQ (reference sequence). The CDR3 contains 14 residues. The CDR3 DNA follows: TGTGCCAGCAGCCCGAGACAGGGGAACACTGAAGCTTTCTTT. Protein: CASSPRQGNTEAFF. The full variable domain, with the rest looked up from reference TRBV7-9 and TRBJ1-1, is DTGVSQNPRHKITKRGQNVTFRCDPISEHNRLYWYRQTLGQGPEFLTYFQNEAQLEKSRLLSDRFSAERPKGSFSTLEIQRTEQGDSAMYLCASSPRQGNTEAFFGQGTRLTVV.

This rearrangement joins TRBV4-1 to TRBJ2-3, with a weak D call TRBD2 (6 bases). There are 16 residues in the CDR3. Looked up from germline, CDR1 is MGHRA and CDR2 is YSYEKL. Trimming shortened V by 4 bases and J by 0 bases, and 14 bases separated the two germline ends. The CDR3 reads CASSRESGTSTDTQYF. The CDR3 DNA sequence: TGCGCCAGCAGCCGCGAATCCGGGACTAGCACAGATACGCAGTATTTT.

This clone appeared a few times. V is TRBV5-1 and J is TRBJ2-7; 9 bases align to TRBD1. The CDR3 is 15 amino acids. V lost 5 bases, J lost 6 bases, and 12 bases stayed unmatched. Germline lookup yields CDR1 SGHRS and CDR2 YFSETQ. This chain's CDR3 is CASSSRPGQGTEQYF. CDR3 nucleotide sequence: TGCGCCAGCAGTTCTAGGCCGGGACAGGGTACCGAGCAGTACTTC.

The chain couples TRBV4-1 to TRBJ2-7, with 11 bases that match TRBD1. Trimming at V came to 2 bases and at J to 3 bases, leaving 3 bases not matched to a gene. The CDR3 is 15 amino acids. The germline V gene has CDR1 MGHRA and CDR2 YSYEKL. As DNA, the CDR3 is TGCGCCAGCAGCCAACCGGGACAGGGGGTCTACGAGCAGTACTTC. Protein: CASSQPGQGVYEQYF.

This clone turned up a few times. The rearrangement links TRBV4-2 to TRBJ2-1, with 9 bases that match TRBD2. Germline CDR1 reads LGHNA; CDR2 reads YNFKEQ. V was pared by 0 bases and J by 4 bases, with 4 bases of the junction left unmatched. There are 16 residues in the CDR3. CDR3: CASSQDRLAEYNEQFF. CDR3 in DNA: TGTGCCAGCAGCCAAGATCGACTAGCGGAGTACAATGAGCAGTTCTTC.

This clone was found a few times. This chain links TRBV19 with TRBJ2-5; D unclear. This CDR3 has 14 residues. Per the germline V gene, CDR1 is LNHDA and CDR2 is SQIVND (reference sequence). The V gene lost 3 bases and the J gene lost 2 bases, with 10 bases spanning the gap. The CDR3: CASSIPGFQETQYF. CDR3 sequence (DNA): TGTGCCAGTAGTATCCCCGGGTTTCAAGAGACCCAGTACTTC.

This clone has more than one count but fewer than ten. The CDR3 is CASSKGQGPQETQYF. The DNA of the CDR3 is TGTGCCAGCAGCAAGGGACAGGGGCCCCAAGAGACCCAGTACTTC. The V call is TRBV14, the J call TRBJ2-5, with TRBD1 matching over 10 bases. The germline V gene has CDR1 SGHDN and CDR2 FVKESK. This CDR3 is 15 amino acids long. With V trimmed by 5 bases and J by 1 base, 4 bases remained unmatched.

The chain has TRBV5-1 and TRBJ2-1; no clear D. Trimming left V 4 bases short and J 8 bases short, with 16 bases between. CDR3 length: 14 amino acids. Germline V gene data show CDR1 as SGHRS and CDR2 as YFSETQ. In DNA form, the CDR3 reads TGCGCCAGCAGCCCCCAGGTGAGTGGCGATGAGCAGTTCTTC. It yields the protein CASSPQVSGDEQFF.

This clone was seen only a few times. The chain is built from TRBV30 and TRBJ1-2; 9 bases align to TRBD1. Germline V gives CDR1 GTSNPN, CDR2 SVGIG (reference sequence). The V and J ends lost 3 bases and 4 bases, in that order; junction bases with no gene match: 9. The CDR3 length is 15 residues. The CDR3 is CAWSSGGQGSYGYTF. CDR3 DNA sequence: TGTGCCTGGAGCTCGGGGGGACAGGGTAGCTATGGCTACACCTTC.

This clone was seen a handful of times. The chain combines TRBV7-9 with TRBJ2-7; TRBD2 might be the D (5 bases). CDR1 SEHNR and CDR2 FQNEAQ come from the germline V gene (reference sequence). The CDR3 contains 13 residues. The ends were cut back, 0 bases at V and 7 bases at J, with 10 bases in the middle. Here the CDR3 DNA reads TGTGCCAGCAGCTTAGCTGCCGGGAATGAGCAGTACTTC. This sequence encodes CASSLAAGNEQYF.

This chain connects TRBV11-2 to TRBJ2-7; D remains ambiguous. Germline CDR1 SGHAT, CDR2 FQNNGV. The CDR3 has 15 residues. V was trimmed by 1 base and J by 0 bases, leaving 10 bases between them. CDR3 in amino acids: CASSLGVGPSYEQYF. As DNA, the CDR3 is TGTGCCAGCAGCTTAGGGGTGGGCCCCTCCTACGAGCAGTACTTC.

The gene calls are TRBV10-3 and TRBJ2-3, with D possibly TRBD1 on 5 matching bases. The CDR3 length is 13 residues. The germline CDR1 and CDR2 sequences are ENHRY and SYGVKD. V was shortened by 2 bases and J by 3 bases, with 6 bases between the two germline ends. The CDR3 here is CAISERGTDTQYF. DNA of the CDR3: TGTGCCATCAGTGAGAGGGGTACAGATACGCAGTATTTT.

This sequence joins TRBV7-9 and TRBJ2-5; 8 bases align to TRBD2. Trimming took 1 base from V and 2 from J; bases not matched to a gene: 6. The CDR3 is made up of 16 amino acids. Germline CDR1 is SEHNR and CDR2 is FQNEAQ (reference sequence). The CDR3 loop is CASSLGGGGTQETQYF. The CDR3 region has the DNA TGTGCCAGCAGCTTAGGTGGCGGGGGGACTCAAGAGACCCAGTACTTC.